The rows below give T cell receptor beta chains drawn from one sample of a study of technical replicates of blood from a handful of donors. Produced via immunoSEQ multiplex PCR; TCRdb's table is partial and in-frame only. The profile shows 75,000 to 95,000 clones, roughly 94% of them singletons. Material for sequencing was T cells isolated from PBMCs. Receptors were obtained from a human donor in good health. Each CDR3 is given with its conserved first and last residue. A D gene is named only where the DNA matches it firmly. Expanded clones get a size class; other rows say once, few or many, or leave the size out.

clone_size d_call j_call v_call cdr3_aa cdr3_nt
. TRBD1 TRBJ2-5 TRBV11-2 CASSFAGGPQETQYF TGTGCCAGCAGCTTTGCAGGGGGACCCCAAGAGACCCAGTACTTC
. TRBD1 TRBJ1-3 TRBV7-6 CASSVQGLSGNTIYF TGTGCCAGCAGCGTACAGGGGCTATCTGGAAACACCATATATTTT
. TRBD1 TRBJ2-7 TRBV7-8 CASGQGPTLVAYEQYF TGTGCCAGCGGACAGGGACCTACTTTGGTTGCGTACGAGCAGTACTTC
. TRBD1 TRBJ1-5 TRBV7-2 CASSSPGGTGGYGIQPQHF TGTGCCAGCAGCTCCCCTGGGGGGACAGGGGGCTATGGAATCCAGCCCCAGCATTTT
. TRBD2 TRBJ2-1 TRBV9 CASSFGGTYNEQFF TGTGCCAGCAGCTTCGGGGGGACCTACAATGAGCAGTTCTTC
. TRBD1 TRBJ2-3 TRBV9 CASSFGQGTDTQYF TGTGCCAGCAGCTTCGGACAGGGAACAGATACGCAGTATTTT
. . TRBJ2-3 TRBV9 CASSVSLTTSDTQYF TGTGCCAGCAGCGTATCCCTGACGACATCAGATACGCAGTATTTT
. TRBD2 TRBJ2-3 TRBV5-1 CASSLVTSEGTQYF TGCGCCAGCAGCTTGGTTACTAGCGAGGGTACGCAGTATTTT
. TRBD2 TRBJ2-1 TRBV2 CASKGQRSQSSGGASYNEQFF TGTGCCAGCAAAGGACAGAGATCCCAAAGTAGCGGGGGCGCCTCCTACAATGAGCAGTTCTTC
. TRBD2 TRBJ2-3 TRBV7-2 CASSVGLAVISTDTQYF TGTGCCAGCAGCGTCGGACTAGCGGTTATTAGCACAGATACGCAGTATTTT
. TRBD1 TRBJ2-1 TRBV25-1 CASSEYGTGQANEQFF TGTGCCAGCAGTGAATACGGGACAGGGCAAGCGAATGAGCAGTTCTTC
. . TRBJ2-2 TRBV5-1 CASSLPGPNTGELFF TGCGCCAGCAGCTTACCGGGTCCTAACACCGGGGAGCTGTTTTTT
once TRBD2 TRBJ2-3 TRBV10-3 CAISEGSAERGSTDTQYF TGTGCCATCAGTGAGGGATCGGCGGAGCGGGGAAGCACAGATACGCAGTATTTT
. TRBD2 TRBJ2-1 TRBV27 CASSLLSGSSYNEQFF TGTGCCAGCAGTTTATTAAGCGGGAGCTCCTACAATGAGCAGTTCTTC